One sample yielded the 24 T cell receptor beta chains listed below, sequenced in a study of T cell responses to AZD1222 COVID-19 vaccine. This table comes from immunoSEQ multiplex PCR, and its TCRdb copy is limited to in-frame clones, with some not included. There are approximately 100,000 clones in the sample; roughly 87% occur only once, and about 15% lies in the top ten. The sequencing used peripheral blood, collected on day 0 of AZD1222 vaccination. Source of these receptors: an adult in good health.

CDR3 sequence (DNA): TGTGCCAGCAGCTCCCGTGGGGCGGGATCAACAGATACGCAGTATTTT. Translating gives CASSSRGAGSTDTQYF. The V and J genes are TRBV11-2 and TRBJ2-3; perhaps TRBD2 as D (6 bases). CDR3 length equals 16 residues. Trimming shortened V by 4 bases and J by 3 bases, and 17 bases separated the two germline ends. Germline CDR1 reads SGHAT; CDR2 reads FQNNGV.

The J gene is TRBJ2-1, the V gene TRBV9, with a possible D match to TRBD2 (6 bases). The germline gives CDR1 SGDLS, CDR2 YYNGEE. The V end was cut by 4 bases, the J end by 2 bases, with 16 bases between. This CDR3 is built from 16 residues. The CDR3 DNA follows: TGTGCCAGCAGCTTGGGCAGGGAGGTCGCCTACAATGAGCAGTTCTTC. Translation gives CASSLGREVAYNEQFF.

The rearrangement links TRBV7-2 to TRBJ2-7; D might be TRBD2 (9 bases). V was trimmed by 3 bases and J by 1 base, leaving 16 bases between them. This CDR3 region has 16 residues. Germline values: CDR1 SGHTA, CDR2 FQGNSA. This CDR3 is CASSFGGGDRSYEQYF. The CDR3 region has the DNA TGTGCCAGCAGCTTCGGCGGGGGGGACAGGTCCTACGAGCAGTACTTC.

This clone was counted a single time. The gene calls are TRBV7-9 and TRBJ2-7; the D gene is possibly TRBD1 (7 bases). V was clipped by 0 bases and J by 1 base, with 22 bases between them. The CDR3 consists of 19 residues. The germline CDR1 and CDR2 sequences are SEHNR and FQNEAQ (reference sequence). The CDR3 nucleotides read TGTGCCAGCAGCTTAGCGCGGGAAGGGGGCCTTTTTAAGTCCTACGAGCAGTACTTC. Its translation is CASSLAREGGLFKSYEQYF.

V and J are TRBV6-5 and TRBJ2-7, with 10 nucleotides matching TRBD1. The ends lost 7 bases at V and 3 bases at J; junction bases unmatched: 6. This CDR3 has 14 residues. In germline, CDR1 is MNHEY, CDR2 SVGAGI. The CDR3 DNA sequence: TGTGCCAGCACACCGGGACAGGGGCGCTACGAGCAGTACTTC. Residues: CASTPGQGRYEQYF.

The chain recombines TRBV6-1 with TRBJ1-2; D remains ambiguous. The V end was cut by 4 bases, the J end by 4 bases, with 22 bases between. In germline, CDR1 is MNHNS, CDR2 SASEGT. The CDR3 is 17 amino acids. CDR3 protein: CASSAASASEQRYGYTF. The CDR3 DNA is TGTGCCAGCAGTGCAGCCAGCGCCTCCGAACAACGCTATGGCTACACCTTC.

The chain combines TRBV19 with TRBJ1-1, with 8 bases lining up with TRBD1. The CDR3 is 14 amino acids. The junction had 4 bases not matched to a gene; V was cut back by 2 bases and J by 5 bases. Germline V gene sequence: CDR1 LNHDA, CDR2 SQIVND (reference sequence). The CDR3 DNA follows: TGTGCCAGTAGTATACAGGGGGCGCGGACTGAAGCTTTCTTT. Translation: CASSIQGARTEAFF.

V is TRBV11-2 and J is TRBJ2-1; no firm D call. V lost 2 bases to trimming and J lost 6 bases, with 11 bases between them. The CDR3 runs 14 residues. Germline CDR1 is SGHAT and CDR2 is FQNNGV. Here the CDR3 DNA reads TGTGCCAGCAGCTTAAGACGGAATAGCAATGAGCAGTTCTTC. Translation gives CASSLRRNSNEQFF.

The chain carries TRBV5-1 and TRBJ1-1, with 7 bases fitting TRBD1. V lost 0 bases and J lost 3; bases outside the gene matches: 2. This CDR3 spans 14 amino acids. Germline V lookup: CDR1 SGHRS, CDR2 YFSETQ. Here the CDR3 reads CASSLEGADTEAFF. DNA for the CDR3: TGCGCCAGCAGCTTGGAGGGGGCGGACACTGAAGCTTTCTTT. The whole variable domain, remainder taken from reference TRBV5-1 and TRBJ1-1, is KAGVTQTPRYLIKTRGQQVTLSCSPISGHRSVSWYQQTPGQGLQFLFEYFSETQRNKGNFPGRFSGRQFSNSRSEMNVSTLELGDSALYLCASSLEGADTEAFFGQGTRLTVV.

This chain links TRBV4-1 with TRBJ1-6; D ambiguous. The V gene's germline CDR1 is MGHRA and CDR2 YSYEKL. Deletions cut 0 bases from V and 2 bases from J, with 14 bases between. This CDR3 spans 18 amino acids. CDR3 DNA sequence: TGCGCCAGCAGCCAAGACGAAACCGAGCAGCCCTATAATTCACCCCTCCACTTT. It specifies CASSQDETEQPYNSPLHF.

The CDR3 region is CASSPQGVTQYF. CDR3 nucleotide sequence: TGCGCCAGCAGCCCCCAGGGGGTTACGCAGTATTTT. J is TRBJ2-3 and V is TRBV4-1; 7 bases align to TRBD1. There are 12 residues in the CDR3. The ends lost 4 bases at V and 8 bases at J; junction bases unmatched: 3. Germline CDR1 MGHRA, CDR2 YSYEKL.

The rearrangement links TRBV28 to TRBJ2-2; no firm D call. Trimming removed 4 bases at V and 1 base at J, with 10 bases between. Per germline, CDR1 MDHEN and CDR2 SYDVKM. The CDR3 has 15 amino acids. The CDR3 sequence is CASSSRSGNTGELFF. The DNA for the CDR3 is TGTGCCAGCAGTTCCCGCTCTGGGAACACCGGGGAGCTGTTTTTT.

The rearrangement uses TRBV5-5 and TRBJ1-1, with 7 bases fitting TRBD1. V gave up 3 bases and J gave up 7 bases; unmatched junction bases: 6. The CDR3 runs to 13 residues. The germline CDR1 and CDR2 sequences are SGHKS and YYEKEE (reference sequence). CDR3: CASSSRDSREAFF. CDR3 nucleotide sequence: TGTGCCAGCAGCTCGCGGGACAGCCGTGAAGCTTTCTTT. Full variable domain (missing parts from reference TRBV5-5 and TRBJ1-1): DAGVTQSPTHLIKTRGQQVTLRCSPISGHKSVSWYQQVLGQGPQFIFQYYEKEERGRGNFPDRFSARQFPNYSSELNVNALLLGDSALYLCASSSRDSREAFFGQGTRLTVV.

The chain couples TRBV7-2 to TRBJ1-4; D uncertain. The germline gives CDR1 SGHTA, CDR2 FQGNSA. V gave up 1 base and J gave up 5 bases, with 20 bases separating them. The CDR3 loop spans 18 amino acids. CDR3 DNA sequence: TGTGCCAGCAGCTTAGATATGCCTACCGGGTGGTACAATGAAAAACTGTTTTTT. It specifies CASSLDMPTGWYNEKLFF.

The rearrangement uses TRBV7-9 and TRBJ2-5; 8 bases align to TRBD1. V gave up 11 bases and J gave up 1 base; unmatched junction bases: 9. The CDR3 runs 14 residues. Germline loops: CDR1 SEHNR, CDR2 FQNEAQ (reference sequence). The CDR3 spells CAVKTGVFQETQYF. Written as DNA, the CDR3 is TGTGCCGTAAAGACAGGGGTGTTCCAAGAGACCCAGTACTTC. The full variable domain, with the rest looked up from reference TRBV7-9 and TRBJ2-5, is DTGVSQNPRHKITKRGQNVTFRCDPISEHNRLYWYRQTLGQGPEFLTYFQNEAQLEKSRLLSDRFSAERPKGSFSTLEIQRTEQGDSAMYLCAVKTGVFQETQYFGPGTRLLVL.

This chain connects TRBV5-4 to TRBJ2-1; the match to TRBD2 covers 15 bases. V dropped 4 bases and J dropped 7; count of bases not matched to a gene: 6. The CDR3 sequence is 16 residues long. Looked up from germline, CDR1 is SGHNT and CDR2 is YYREEE (reference sequence). The CDR3 loop reads CASSVRTSGRVNEQFF. CDR3 bases: TGTGCCAGCAGCGTCAGGACTAGCGGGAGGGTAAATGAGCAGTTCTTC.

The J gene is TRBJ1-2, the V gene TRBV15; 8 bases map to TRBD1. The J segment lost 7 bases and the V segment lost 0 bases, leaving 4 bases of the junction unmatched. The CDR3 is made up of 14 amino acids. Germline V gene data show CDR1 as LNHNV and CDR2 as YYDKDF (reference sequence). The DNA for the CDR3 is TGTGCCACCAGCAGAGACCGGACAGGGTTTGGCTACACCTTC. Translating it yields CATSRDRTGFGYTF.

A single count supports this clone. This chain links TRBV3-1 (or the pseudogene TRBV3-2) with TRBJ2-5; weak D call: TRBD1 (6 bases). The V gene lost 5 bases and the J gene lost 5 bases, with 18 bases spanning the gap. The CDR3 length is 15 residues. Germline CDR1 is LGHDT and CDR2 is YNNKEL (reference sequence). The DNA for the CDR3 is TGTGCCAGCAGCGCAAGCAGGGGAATGGGCGAGACCCAGTACTTC. It specifies CASSASRGMGETQYF.

The chain has TRBV27 and TRBJ1-1; TRBD1 might be the D (5 bases). This CDR3 comprises 13 residues. Germline V gene data show CDR1 as MNHEY and CDR2 as SMNVEV (reference sequence). V shed 6 bases and J shed 5 bases, with 13 bases lying between them. The CDR3 bases are TGTGCCAGCAGACTCCCGGGGGGGACTGAAGCTTTCTTT. Protein product: CASRLPGGTEAFF.

The genes are TRBV29-1 and TRBJ2-7, with 15 bases aligning to TRBD2. With V trimmed by 4 bases and J by 4 bases, 5 bases remained unmatched. Per germline, CDR1 SQVTM and CDR2 ANQGSEA. CDR3 length equals 15 residues. The chain's CDR3 is CSVGTSGRVFYEQYF. The DNA of the CDR3 is TGCAGCGTTGGGACTAGCGGGAGGGTGTTTTACGAGCAGTACTTC.

The chain couples TRBV3-1 (or the pseudogene TRBV3-2) to TRBJ1-3; D is ambiguous. Germline CDR1 reads LGHDT; CDR2 reads YNNKEL (reference sequence). Trimming took off 1 base at V and 0 bases at J, with 13 bases between the two ends. This CDR3 has 17 residues. CDR3 DNA sequence: TGTGCCAGCAGCCAAGGGGGATGGGGAAGCTCTGGAAACACCATATATTTT. Translation: CASSQGGWGSSGNTIYF.

The V gene is TRBV3-1 (or the pseudogene TRBV3-2), the J gene TRBJ2-7; 8 bases match TRBD2. Germline V lookup: CDR1 LGHDT, CDR2 YNNKEL (reference sequence). Trimming cost V 1 base and J 3 bases; bases outside gene matches: 5. The CDR3 contains 15 residues. The CDR3 protein is CASSQGTSSVYEQYF. For the CDR3, the DNA is TGTGCCAGCAGCCAAGGGACTAGCTCTGTCTACGAGCAGTACTTC.

V is TRBV6-5 and J is TRBJ2-7; D could derive from TRBD1 or TRBD2 (6 bases each). V was pared by 7 bases and J by 6 bases, with 19 bases between. Germline CDR1 reads MNHEY; CDR2 reads SVGAGI. CDR3 length equals 14 residues. The CDR3 DNA reads TGTGCCAGCACAGGCCGACTAGAGGGGGGCGAGCAGTACTTC. Translation gives CASTGRLEGGEQYF.

This chain joins TRBV28 and TRBJ1-1; D gene ambiguous. CDR3 size: 15 residues. V was pared by 7 bases and J by 2 bases, with 17 bases between. Per the germline V gene, CDR1 is MDHEN and CDR2 is SYDVKM. Here the CDR3 reads CASKAATLSNTEAFF. As DNA, the CDR3 is TGTGCCAGCAAAGCTGCCACCTTAAGCAACACTGAAGCTTTCTTT.